This T cell receptor beta chain was sequenced for a study of blood T cells in healthy people across ages. The study's findings and limits: Whereas aged donors had fewer naive CD4+ cells, long-lived donors had more of them and higher diversity.

This clonotype came up many times. Its target is unknown. For the second PCR, which ran for about 6 to 12 cycles, a sample-barcoded 5' primer and a J-beta primer mix were used. Unique molecular identifiers of 12 random nucleotides labeled each cDNA. One entry per CDR3 protein, called by TCRdb with MiXCR from the 5' RACE reads. This sample carries roughly 1,000,000 distinct CDR3 sequences, about 25% of them seen once, and the ten largest clones take less than 0.75%. The germline gives CDR1 MDHEN, CDR2 SYDVKM. This CDR3 is 14 amino acids long. The V end was cut by 3 bases, the J end by 6 bases, with 12 bases between. The sample was also reused in another study, on T cells of mothers and their children.

The receptor was isolated from a girl aged 2-10 years in good health. Sequenced material: blood. This rearrangement joins TRBV28 to TRBJ2-4, with D possibly called TRBD1 or TRBD2 (5 bases each). The CDR3 coding sequence is TGTGCCAGCAGTTTTTCAGGGAGAGGAAACATTCAGTACTTC. Protein product: CASSFSGRGNIQYF.